Shown below are 9 T cell receptor beta chains from a single sample sequenced in a study of beta chain features in type 1 diabetes (dated by TCRdb to the late 2010s). Libraries were made using the immunoSEQ multiplex PCR assay. The High Capacity cDNA Reverse Transcription Kit was used to reverse transcribe all of the isolated RNA, meaning that expressed TCRB transcripts were what got sequenced. Held by TCRdb, this immuneACCESS table contains in-frame sequences only and omits some clones. Under half of the omission traces to an unresolved V gene where checked; the cause of the rest is unknown. The sample data list tens of thousands of clones, and around 50% of these were observed just once. The ten largest account for roughly 2.5% of the sample. General findings and caveats noted by the study authors: In all four CD4+ subsets, TCRB CDR3 length was moderately but significantly shorter in type 1 diabetes patients.

Their target antigens are unknown. What was sequenced was Tregs from blood. What the cell subset or site label conveys for this sample: regulatory CD4+ T cells. These receptors were taken from a woman aged 35 to 49 with type 1 diabetes.

This clone was counted only a few times. The CDR3 bases are TGTGCCAGCAGACCTCGAGGGTTAGTGAACACCGGGGAGCTGTTTTTT. It encodes CASRPRGLVNTGELFF. The chain employs TRBV28 and TRBJ2-2; perhaps TRBD2 as D (5 bases). CDR3 length: 16 amino acids. Germline values: CDR1 MDHEN, CDR2 SYDVKM. The V and J ends lost 6 bases and 1 base respectively, with 15 bases between them.

The chain combines TRBV5-6 with TRBJ2-7, with D perhaps matching TRBD2 (6 bases). The CDR3 has 14 residues. Trimming removed 1 base at V and 11 bases at J, with 19 bases between. Germline-derived CDR1 and CDR2 are SGHDT and YYEEEE. The CDR3 DNA follows: TGTGCCAGCAGCTTGTCGGGAGCTCCGGTTAAGGAGTACTTC. Protein sequence: CASSLSGAPVKEYF. Together with reference TRBV5-6 and TRBJ2-7, the CDR3 gives the full variable domain: DAGVTQSPTHLIKTRGQQVTLRCSPKSGHDTVSWYQQALGQGPQFIFQYYEEEERQRGNFPDRFSGHQFPNYSSELNVNALLLGDSALYLCASSLSGAPVKEYFGPGTRLTVT.

The chain employs TRBV6-6 and TRBJ1-4; TRBD1 aligns across 7 bases. V shed 3 bases, J shed 5 bases, and the junction held 6 bases outside the gene matches. From germline, CDR1 is MNHNY and CDR2 SVGAGI (reference sequence). The CDR3 contains 15 residues. This CDR3 reads CASSYSTGLNEKLFF. The CDR3, as DNA: TGTGCCAGCAGTTATTCGACAGGGCTGAATGAAAAACTGTTTTTT.

The CDR3 spells CASEGTVFYGYTF. Here the CDR3 DNA reads TGTGCCTCGGAGGGGACAGTTTTTTATGGCTACACCTTC. This chain joins TRBV30 and TRBJ1-2; 7 bases match TRBD1. Germline V CDR1 and CDR2: GTSNPN, SVGIG (reference sequence). This CDR3 comprises 13 residues. The ends lost 7 bases at V and 5 bases at J; junction bases unmatched: 10.

The chain combines TRBV7-2 with TRBJ2-3, with 10 bases identical to TRBD2. The germline CDR1 and CDR2 sequences are SGHTA and FQGNSA. There are 16 residues in the CDR3. V was pared by 8 bases and J by 1 base, with 9 bases of the junction left unmatched. This CDR3 is CASATLAGAGTDTQYF. The DNA of the CDR3 is TGTGCCAGCGCTACTCTAGCGGGAGCGGGCACAGATACGCAGTATTTT.

This chain links TRBV7-2 with TRBJ2-3, with 11 bases aligning to TRBD2. The germline V gene encodes CDR1 SGHTA and CDR2 FQGNSA. The CDR3 sequence is 14 residues long. V was pared by 3 bases and J by 5 bases, with 1 base of the junction left unmatched. The CDR3 spells CASSLTSGKDTQYF. CDR3 sequence (DNA): TGTGCCAGCAGCTTGACTAGCGGGAAAGATACGCAGTATTTT. Full variable domain (missing parts from reference TRBV7-2 and TRBJ2-3): GAGVSQSPSNKVTEKGKDVELRCDPISGHTALYWYRQSLGQGLEFLIYFQGNSAPDKSGLPSDRFSAERTGGSVSTLTIQRTQQEDSAVYLCASSLTSGKDTQYFGPGTRLTVL.

Note on this clone: Compared with germline, one end of the junction differs, possibly owing to a read error. In the same sample, other DNA sequences code for this CDR3. The chain combines TRBV10-3 with TRBJ1-5, with D unresolved. Germline lookup yields CDR1 ENHRY and CDR2 SYGVKD. The CDR3 totals 15 residues. The CDR3 protein is CAVSLGLENHQPQHF. The CDR3 DNA is TGTGCCGTCAGTTTGGGCCTTGAAAACCATCAGCCCCAGCATTTT.

The sample holds a few counts of this clone. The gene calls are TRBV6-5 and TRBJ2-5, with 8 bases that match TRBD2. The germline CDR1 and CDR2 sequences are MNHEY and SVGAGI. The CDR3 has 13 residues. After removal of 11 bases from V and 4 bases from J, the junction contained 9 bases not matched to a gene. This CDR3 reads CASGGGLRETQYF. CDR3 DNA: TGTGCCTCGGGGGGGGGACTCCGAGAGACCCAGTACTTC.

This chain uses TRBV5-1 with TRBJ2-1; 8 bases map to TRBD2. V shed 0 bases and J 7 bases; nucleotides not matched to a gene: 6. Germline lookup yields CDR1 SGHRS and CDR2 YFSETQ. The CDR3 has 15 amino acids. CDR3 loop: CASSLVSGSGNEQFF. Here the CDR3 DNA reads TGCGCCAGCAGCTTGGTGAGCGGGAGTGGTAATGAGCAGTTCTTC.